This TCR beta chain was sequenced during a study of T cells in Graves' hyperthyroidism and ophthalmopathy (dated by TCRdb to the late 2010s). At the level of the whole study: Peripheral blood was collected at initial diagnosis, before any treatment. To identify distinguishing TCR V-J signatures, a discovery cohort of about 100 patients was used, comprising 40 to 45 with Graves' ophthalmopathy and around 60 with stable Graves' hyperthyroidism. Prospective prediction of ophthalmopathy was tested in an independent validation cohort consisting of about 19 hyperthyroidism patients and more than 15 patients who later progressed to ophthalmopathy. For training and testing, the 100 or so patients in the discovery cohort were randomly divided in a 7:3 ratio. Thyroid tissue and blood T-cell repertoires from six Graves' hyperthyroidism patients were also compared in the study. Once sampling was done, hyperthyroidism patients were given methimazole at a starting dose of 30 mg daily, whereas ophthalmopathy patients were given high-dose intravenous methylprednisolone. According to the paper, TCR Vbeta CDR3 sequencing was carried out on approximately 140 peripheral blood samples, which came from fewer than 50 ophthalmopathy, about 75 hyperthyroidism and about 17 progressor patients.

Note on this clonotype: The antigen it binds to is not known. This could be a read error, since a much larger clone is one nucleotide away.

Stable Graves' hyperthyroidism was defined as the absence of progression to ophthalmopathy over 18 months of follow-up. The hyperthyroidism patients were between 18 and 65 years old and newly diagnosed, with a disease duration of less than 2 months. Patients with uncontrolled infections, other autoimmune diseases, pregnancy or lactation were excluded. Clinical symptoms, serum thyroxine and TRAb, thyroid ultrasound, and orbital computed tomography formed the basis for the diagnoses. Ficoll-Paque density gradient centrifugation was used to isolate PBMCs from around 10 ml of fresh peripheral blood. Trizol reagent was used to extract total RNA, and RNA quality was then checked on an Agilent 2100 Bioanalyzer. The TCR beta CDR3 regions were amplified from the RNA transcripts. For the first round of RT-PCR on the TCR CDR3, the HTBI primer set was used together with the Qiagen OneStep RT-PCR kit. Libraries were constructed in a second round of multiplex PCR, after which size selection and purification were performed. Sequencing of the libraries was done on an Illumina HiSeq2000 using paired-end 100 bp reads. Per the original workflow: SOAPnuke was used to process the raw data, removing reads that contained adapters or uncalled bases, had a mean Phred below 15, or lacked an exact match to the constant primer or identifier. COPE v1.2.5 was used to merge high-quality paired reads, and clonotypes were defined as unique nucleotide sequences. MiTCR v1.1 was used to align the clonotypes against IMGT TRBV, TRBD and TRBJ reference segments. The analysis included only V-J combinations with a frequency above 0.0001, which together covered around 99% of the repertoires. A TCS score was defined as the ratio of F50 (clonal expansion) to E x V (chaos), with BLOSUM62-based TCRdist applied between CDR3 peptides within each V-J. Welch's t-statistics and random forest reduced fewer than 600 V-J features to 10 to 15, which were used in a naive Bayes classifier (R e1071). Through fastp at Q25 and MiXCR, TCRdb rebuilt clones from the public reads, retaining in-frame beta chains. For every CDR3 protein sequence, its rows merge into one entry that carries the most common genes and DNA. The V and J calls here are based on TCRdb, not the publication. The sample table holds about 620,000 distinct CDR3 sequences, of which around 15% were seen once. The leading ten clones occupy 3.5% to 4% of the sample.

Taken from the germline V gene, the CDR1 and CDR2 loops are KGHSH and LQKENI. CDR3 length: 14 amino acids, cysteine to phenylalanine. The retained sequence is limited to the CDR3, 42 bases, with the frame set at the first base. V drops 3 bases and J drops 0 bases, leaving 7 bases in between. Beyond this particular receptor, the publication reports: A model built on a 13 V-J signature distinguished ophthalmopathy from stable hyperthyroidism, reaching roughly 88% sensitivity and around 81% specificity in cross-validation and 80%/75% in testing. No statistical method was used to fix the sample size in advance, and group allocation was not hidden from the investigators. In validation, the model predicted progression to ophthalmopathy with over 65% sensitivity and approximately 74% specificity, a median of around six months before onset. Blood samples also contained most of the expanded thyroid clonotypes (frequency above 0.001), which suggests that blood repertoires may reflect thyroid immune responses.

The rearranged segments are TRBV18 and TRBJ2-3; too little of a D gene remains to name it. This TCR was sampled from a woman in her twenties or thirties with Graves' hyperthyroidism. The material sequenced was blood. The CDR3 protein sequence reads: CASSPDESTDTQYF. Here is the DNA: TGTGCCAGCTCACCGGACGAAAGCACAGATACGCAGTATTTT.